This T cell receptor (beta chain) was retrieved from a study of response to subunit inactivated influenza vaccine. TCRdb ran MiXCR on the RT-PCR reads and lists one entry per CDR3 protein. The repertoire has about 520,000 distinct CDR3 sequences, roughly 7.6% of them found once; the top ten carry around 13%. The V segment lost 4 bases and the J segment 10 bases; nucleotides outside the gene matches: 7. The CDR3 runs to 15 residues. The chain is built from TRBV12-3 or TRBV12-4 and TRBJ1-6; TRBD1 matches 10 bases. This sequence originates from a man aged 45-69 years who received an inactivated influenza vaccine. This specimen consisted of PBMCs from blood, obtained less than 30 months after vaccination. As DNA, the CDR3 is TGTGCCAGCAGTTGGGGACAGGGGAGTTGGTCACCCCTCCACTTT. It encodes CASSWGQGSWSPLHF.